Reported below is one TCR beta chain. Its recognized antigen is unknown. One base away there is no much larger clone; base qualities are not given. The data derive from a study of PD-1 blockade in classical Hodgkin lymphoma (dated by TCRdb to about 2020). Turning to the overall study: Nivolumab dosing was 3 mg/kg intravenously every 2 weeks, continuing until either disease progression or unacceptable toxicity. The study used CyTOF and TCR beta sequencing to define a peripheral blood immune signature of response to PD-1 blockade in classical Hodgkin lymphoma. Study-level results and caveats: The study was restricted to a single clinical trial cohort, and the causes of repertoire differences, possibly disease activity or prior therapy, were left undefined. Lower diversity was seen in patients whose nivolumab began less than 1 year after ASCT, and these patients were left out of later analyses so that immune reconstitution would not confound the results. CD4+ but not CD8+ TCR diversity rose significantly by C4D1 (p=0.0027 vs p=0.16), most apparent in complete responders (p=0.02). Newly diagnosed patients were reported to have lower baseline TCR diversity than healthy donors, and relapsed/refractory patients were reported to have lower baseline TCR diversity still. Baseline diversity similar to that of newly diagnosed patients was observed in trial patients achieving complete response, whereas significantly lower diversity was observed in partial responders and progressors.

In the paper's terms, the time point label means: cycle 4 day 1 (C4D1), after 6 weeks of nivolumab. Every trial patient had relapsed following autologous stem cell transplantation, and prior brentuximab vedotin exposure was what differed among cohorts A, B and C. Using a Miltenyi CD4+ T cell isolation kit, CD4+ T cells were purified from thawed PBMCs through magnetic negative selection. The trial cohort included around 56 patients with relapsed/refractory classical Hodgkin lymphoma, and each patient had a best overall response of complete response, partial response or progressive disease. In the multi-cohort phase II CheckMate 205 trial, trial patients received single-agent nivolumab. An independent review committee assessed best overall response by applying the 2007 International Working Group response criteria. PBMCs from the trial were collected at three points: immediately before nivolumab initiation (C1D1), and during therapy at cycle 2 day 1 and cycle 4 day 1. Peripheral blood was collected in 8 mL Vacutainer Cell Preparation Tubes, from which PBMCs were isolated by centrifugation and then cryopreserved. Purified CD4+ and CD8+ fractions were prepared only for cases in which an additional PBMC sample was available. On LS columns in a quadroMACS separator, the magnetically labelled cells were depleted, and the flow-through was collected as the purified fraction.

The germline V gene (reference sequence) sets CDR1 to GTSNPN and CDR2 to SVGIG. From the cysteine through the phenylalanine, the CDR3 covers 14 amino acids. Kept here is only the CDR3 DNA, which spans 42 bases and is read in frame from base 1. V is shortened by 1 base, J by 4 bases, and the region joining them spans 13 bases. Genomic DNA was extracted with the Qiagen DNeasy kit from unsorted PBMCs and from negatively selected CD4+ and CD8+ fractions. Amplification of TCR beta CDR3 regions was done by immunoSEQ multiplex PCR with primers that anneal to V and J segments. A synthetic immune receptor repertoire was used to minimize amplification bias, and any residual bias was removed computationally once sequencing was done. The study's processing was this. Repertoire diversity was quantified as the Shannon entropy index using custom Python scripts. The unsorted, CD4+ and CD8+ repertoires were each analyzed separately, with the exception of combined analyses, where CD4+ and CD8+ sequences were merged in silico. A clone counted as expanded when the clone's frequency after treatment rose at least 2-fold relative to C1D1, and clones undetected at baseline were given a pseudocount of 0.5. Singleton clones were defined as clones with 0 or 1 copy at C1D1, and non-singleton clones were defined as clones with 2 or more copies. Clones expanded in unsorted samples were annotated as CD4+, CD8+ or unknown by matching protein sequences in sorted samples from the same patient. Wilcoxon tests on paired samples were used to test changes in diversity from C1D1 to C4D1. As stored in TCRdb, this immuneACCESS dataset retains in-frame rearrangements with V and J assigned. A fraction of the clones does not appear; measured against another copy, unresolved V genes explain less than half of the discrepancy, and the remainder lacks a known reason. Clone size and the V and J calls come from that table; the DNA yielded D and trimming. The sample table holds 20,000 to 25,000 clones, of which roughly 80% were seen once. The top ten constitute 3% to 4% of the sample.

The receptor chain draws on TRBV30 and TRBJ1-1, and the D gene may be TRBD1, 5 bases matching. The source of this sequence is a human donor with classical Hodgkin lymphoma. The starting material was CD4+ T cells from blood, obtained before the fourth cycle of nivolumab. At the DNA level, the sequence is TGTGCCTGGAGTGACGGGGCCTCAAGCACTGAAGCTTTCTTT. This sequence encodes CAWSDGASSTEAFF.